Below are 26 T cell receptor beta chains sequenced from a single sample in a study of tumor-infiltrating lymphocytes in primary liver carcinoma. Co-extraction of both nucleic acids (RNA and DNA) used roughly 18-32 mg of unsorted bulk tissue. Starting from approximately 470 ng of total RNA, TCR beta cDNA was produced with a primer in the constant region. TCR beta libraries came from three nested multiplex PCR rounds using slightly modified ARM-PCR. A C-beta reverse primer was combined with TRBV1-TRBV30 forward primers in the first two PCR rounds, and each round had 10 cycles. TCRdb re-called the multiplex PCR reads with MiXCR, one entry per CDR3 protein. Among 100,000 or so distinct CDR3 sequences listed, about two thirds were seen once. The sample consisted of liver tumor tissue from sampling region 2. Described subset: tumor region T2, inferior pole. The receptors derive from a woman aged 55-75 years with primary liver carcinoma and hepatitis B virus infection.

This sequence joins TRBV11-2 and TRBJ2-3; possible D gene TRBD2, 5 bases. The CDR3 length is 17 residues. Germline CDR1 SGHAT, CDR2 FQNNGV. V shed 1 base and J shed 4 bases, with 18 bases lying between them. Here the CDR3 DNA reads TGTGCCAGCAGCTTAGGGAGACTAATGTGCACGTCAGATACGCAGTATTTT. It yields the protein CASSLGRLMCTSDTQYF.

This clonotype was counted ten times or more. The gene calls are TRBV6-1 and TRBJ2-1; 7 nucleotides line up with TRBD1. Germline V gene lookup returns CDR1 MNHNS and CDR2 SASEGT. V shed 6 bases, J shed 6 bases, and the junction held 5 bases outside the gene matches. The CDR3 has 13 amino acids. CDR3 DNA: TGTGCCAGCAGGGGACAGCCGGGCAATGAGCAGTTCTTC. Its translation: CASRGQPGNEQFF.

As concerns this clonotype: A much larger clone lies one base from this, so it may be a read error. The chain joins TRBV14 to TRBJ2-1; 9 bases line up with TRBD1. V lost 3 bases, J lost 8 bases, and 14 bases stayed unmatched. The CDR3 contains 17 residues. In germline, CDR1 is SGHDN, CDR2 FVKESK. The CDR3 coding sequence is TGTGCCAGCAGCCAGTTGTCTTGGACAGGGGTCGACGATGAGCAGTTCTTC. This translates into CASSQLSWTGVDDEQFF. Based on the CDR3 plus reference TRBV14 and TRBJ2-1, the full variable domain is EAGVTQFPSHSVIEKGQTVTLRCDPISGHDNLYWYRRVMGKEIKFLLHFVKESKQDESGMPNNRFLAERTGGTYSTLKVQPAELEDSGVYFCASSQLSWTGVDDEQFFGPGTRLTVL.

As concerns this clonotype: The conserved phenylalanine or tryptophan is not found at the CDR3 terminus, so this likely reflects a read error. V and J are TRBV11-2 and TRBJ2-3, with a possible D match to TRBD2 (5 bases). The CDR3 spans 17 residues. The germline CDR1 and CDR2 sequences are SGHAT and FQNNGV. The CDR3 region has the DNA TGTGCTAGCAGCTTAGCAATGGGGAGAGGGAGCACAGATGCGCAGTATCTT. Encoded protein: CASSLAMGRGSTDAQYL.

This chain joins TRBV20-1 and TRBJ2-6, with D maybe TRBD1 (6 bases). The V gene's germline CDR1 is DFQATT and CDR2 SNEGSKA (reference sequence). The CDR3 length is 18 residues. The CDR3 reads CSAYVTGIGGSGANVLTF. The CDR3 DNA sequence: TGCAGCGCTTATGTTACCGGGATAGGGGGCTCTGGGGCCAACGTCCTGACTTTC.

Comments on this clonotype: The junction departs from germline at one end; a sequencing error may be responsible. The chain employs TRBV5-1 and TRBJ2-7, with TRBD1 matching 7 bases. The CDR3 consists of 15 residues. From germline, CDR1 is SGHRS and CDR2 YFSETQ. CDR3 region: CASSSPDRDSYEQYF. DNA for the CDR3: TGCGCCAGTAGCTCCCCTGACAGGGATTCCTACGAGCAGTACTTC.

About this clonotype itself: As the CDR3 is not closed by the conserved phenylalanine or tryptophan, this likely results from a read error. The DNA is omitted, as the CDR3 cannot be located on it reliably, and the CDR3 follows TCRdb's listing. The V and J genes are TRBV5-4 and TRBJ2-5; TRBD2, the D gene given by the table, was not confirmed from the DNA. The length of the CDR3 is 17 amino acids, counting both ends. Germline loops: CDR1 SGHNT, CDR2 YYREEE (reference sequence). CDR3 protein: CASSLGLAGGGQETQHI.

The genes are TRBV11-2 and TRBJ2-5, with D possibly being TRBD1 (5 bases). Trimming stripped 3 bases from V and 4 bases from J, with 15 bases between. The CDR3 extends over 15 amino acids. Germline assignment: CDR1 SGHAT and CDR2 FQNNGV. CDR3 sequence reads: CASSLGLVSRETQYF. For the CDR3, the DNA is TGTGCCAGCAGCTTGGGGCTGGTATCACGAGAGACCCAGTACTTC.

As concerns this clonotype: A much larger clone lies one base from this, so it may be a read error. The CDR3 reads CASSPGEGRYNEQFF. The CDR3 DNA reads TGTGCCAGCAGTCCCGGGGAGGGCCGATACAATGAGCAGTTCTTC. The chain uses TRBV12-3 or TRBV12-4 and TRBJ2-1, with 7 nucleotides matching TRBD2. This CDR3 is 15 amino acids long. V lost 5 bases and J lost 4; bases outside the gene matches: 8.

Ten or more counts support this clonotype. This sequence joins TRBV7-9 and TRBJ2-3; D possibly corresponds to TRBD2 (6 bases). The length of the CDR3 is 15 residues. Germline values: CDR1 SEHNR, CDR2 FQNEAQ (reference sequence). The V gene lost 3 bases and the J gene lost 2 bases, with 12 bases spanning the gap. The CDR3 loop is CASSFPGVITDTQYF. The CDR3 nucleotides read TGTGCCAGCAGCTTCCCGGGAGTAATCACAGATACGCAGTATTTT.

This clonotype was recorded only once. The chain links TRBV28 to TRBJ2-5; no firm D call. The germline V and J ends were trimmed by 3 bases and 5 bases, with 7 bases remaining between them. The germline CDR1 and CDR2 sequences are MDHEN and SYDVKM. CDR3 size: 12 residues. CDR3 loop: CASSFPQETQYF. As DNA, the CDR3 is TGTGCCAGCAGTTTCCCTCAGGAGACCCAGTACTTC. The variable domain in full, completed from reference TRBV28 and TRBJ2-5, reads DVKVTQSSRYLVKRTGEKVFLECVQDMDHENMFWYRQDPGLGLRLIYFSYDVKMKEKGDIPEGYSVSREKKERFSLILESASTNQTSMYLCASSFPQETQYFGPGTRLLVL.

CDR3 in amino acids: CASSPYADTYYF. CDR3 coding DNA: TGTGCCAGCAGTCCCTATGCTGATACGTACTATTTT. This chain uses TRBV6-5 with TRBJ2-3, with unresolved D. V lost 5 bases and J 15 bases, leaving 18 bases between the germline ends. Per the germline V gene, CDR1 is MNHEY and CDR2 is SVGAGI. The CDR3 spans 12 residues.

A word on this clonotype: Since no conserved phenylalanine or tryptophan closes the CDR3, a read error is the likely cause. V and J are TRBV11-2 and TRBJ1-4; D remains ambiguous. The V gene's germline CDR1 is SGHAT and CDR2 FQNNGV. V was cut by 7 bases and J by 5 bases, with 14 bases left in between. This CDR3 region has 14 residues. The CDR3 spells CASNLGGINEKLFL. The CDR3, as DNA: TGTGCCAGCAACCTAGGAGGGATAAATGAAAAACTGTTTCTT.

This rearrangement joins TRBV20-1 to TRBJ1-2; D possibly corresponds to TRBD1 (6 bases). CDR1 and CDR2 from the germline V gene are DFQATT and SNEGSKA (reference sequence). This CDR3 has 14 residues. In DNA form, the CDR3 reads TGCAGCGCCCTTACCTCCCAGGACAGCTATGGCTACACCTTC. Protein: CSALTSQDSYGYTF.

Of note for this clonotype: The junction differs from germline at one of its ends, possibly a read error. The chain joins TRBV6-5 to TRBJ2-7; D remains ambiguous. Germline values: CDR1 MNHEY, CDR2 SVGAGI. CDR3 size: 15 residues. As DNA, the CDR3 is TGTGTCAGCAGTTACTCGAACTCTAACCTCTACGAGGAGTACTTC. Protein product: CVSSYSNSNLYEEYF.

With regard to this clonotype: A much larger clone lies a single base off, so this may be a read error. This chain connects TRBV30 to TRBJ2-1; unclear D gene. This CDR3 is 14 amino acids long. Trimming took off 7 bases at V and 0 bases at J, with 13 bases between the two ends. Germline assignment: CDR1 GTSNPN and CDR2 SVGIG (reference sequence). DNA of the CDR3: TGTGCCTTGACTCGTCGCAGCTCCTACAATGAGCAGTTCTTC. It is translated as CALTRRSSYNEQFF.

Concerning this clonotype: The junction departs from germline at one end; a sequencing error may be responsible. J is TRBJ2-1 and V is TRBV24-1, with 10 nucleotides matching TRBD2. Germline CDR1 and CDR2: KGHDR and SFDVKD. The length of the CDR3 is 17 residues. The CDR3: CATSVGTSETLYNEQFF. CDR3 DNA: TGTGCCACCAGTGTTGGGACTAGCGAGACGCTTTACAATGAGCAATTCTTC.

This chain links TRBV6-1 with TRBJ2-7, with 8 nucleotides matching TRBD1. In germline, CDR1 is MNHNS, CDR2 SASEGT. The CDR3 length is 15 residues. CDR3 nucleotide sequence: TGTGCCAGCAGTGACCCAGGGGGCTCCTCCTACGAGCAATACGTC. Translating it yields CASSDPGGSSYEQYV.

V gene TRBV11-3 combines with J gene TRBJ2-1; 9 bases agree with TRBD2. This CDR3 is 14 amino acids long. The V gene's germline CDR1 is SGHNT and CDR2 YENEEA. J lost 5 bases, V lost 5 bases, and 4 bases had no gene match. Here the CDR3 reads CASSATSGDNEQFF. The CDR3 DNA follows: TGTGCCAGCAGCGCGACTAGCGGAGACAATGAGCAGTTCTTC.

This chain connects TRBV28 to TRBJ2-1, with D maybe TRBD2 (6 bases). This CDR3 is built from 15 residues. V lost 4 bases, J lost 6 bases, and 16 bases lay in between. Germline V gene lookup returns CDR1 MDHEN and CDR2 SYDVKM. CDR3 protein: CASSSLARLGNEQFF. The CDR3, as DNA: TGTGCCAGCAGTTCCCTAGCGAGATTGGGCAATGAGCAGTTCTTC.

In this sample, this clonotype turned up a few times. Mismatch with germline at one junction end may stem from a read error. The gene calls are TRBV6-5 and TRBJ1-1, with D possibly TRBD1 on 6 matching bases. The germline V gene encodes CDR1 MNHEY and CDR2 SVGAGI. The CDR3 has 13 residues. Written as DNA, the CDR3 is TGTGCCAGTAGCATTCAGCGGGACACTGAAGCATTCTTT. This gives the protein CASSIQRDTEAFF.

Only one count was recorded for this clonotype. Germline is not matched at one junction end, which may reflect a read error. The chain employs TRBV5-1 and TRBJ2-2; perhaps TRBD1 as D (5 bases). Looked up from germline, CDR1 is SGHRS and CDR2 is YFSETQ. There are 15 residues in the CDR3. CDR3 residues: CANSLGQTDTGELFF. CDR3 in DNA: TGCGCCAACAGCTTGGGGCAAACGGACACCGGGGAGCTGTTTTTT.

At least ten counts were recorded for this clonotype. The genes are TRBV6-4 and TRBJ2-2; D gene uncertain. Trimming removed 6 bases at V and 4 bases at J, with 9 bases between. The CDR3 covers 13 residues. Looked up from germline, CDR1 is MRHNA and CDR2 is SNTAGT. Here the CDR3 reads CASSPGATGELFF. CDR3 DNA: TGTGCCAGCAGCCCCGGTGCCACCGGGGAGCTGTTTTTT.

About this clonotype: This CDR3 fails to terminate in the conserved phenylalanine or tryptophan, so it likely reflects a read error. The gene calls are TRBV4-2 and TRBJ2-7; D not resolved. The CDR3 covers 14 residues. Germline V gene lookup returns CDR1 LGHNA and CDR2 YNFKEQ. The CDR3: CASSQDSRPYEQYI. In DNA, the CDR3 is TGTGCCAGCAGCCAAGATTCTCGCCCCTACGAACAGTACATC.

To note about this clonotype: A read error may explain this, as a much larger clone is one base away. This CDR3 reads CASSSPSKDTQYF. Written as DNA, the CDR3 is TGTGCCAGCAGTTCCCCCAGCAAAGATACGCAGTATTTT. The chain employs TRBV28 and TRBJ2-3; no clear D gene. The CDR3 covers 13 residues. The germline CDR1 and CDR2 sequences are MDHEN and SYDVKM.

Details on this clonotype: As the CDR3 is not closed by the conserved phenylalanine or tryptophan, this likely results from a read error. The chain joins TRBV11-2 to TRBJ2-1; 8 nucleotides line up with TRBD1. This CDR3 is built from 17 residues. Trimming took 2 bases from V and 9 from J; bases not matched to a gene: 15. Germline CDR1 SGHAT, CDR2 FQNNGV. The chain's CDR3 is CASSLTHGQGYRGEQFI. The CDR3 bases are TGTGCCAGCAGCTTAACACACGGACAGGGATACAGGGGTGAGCAGTTCATC.